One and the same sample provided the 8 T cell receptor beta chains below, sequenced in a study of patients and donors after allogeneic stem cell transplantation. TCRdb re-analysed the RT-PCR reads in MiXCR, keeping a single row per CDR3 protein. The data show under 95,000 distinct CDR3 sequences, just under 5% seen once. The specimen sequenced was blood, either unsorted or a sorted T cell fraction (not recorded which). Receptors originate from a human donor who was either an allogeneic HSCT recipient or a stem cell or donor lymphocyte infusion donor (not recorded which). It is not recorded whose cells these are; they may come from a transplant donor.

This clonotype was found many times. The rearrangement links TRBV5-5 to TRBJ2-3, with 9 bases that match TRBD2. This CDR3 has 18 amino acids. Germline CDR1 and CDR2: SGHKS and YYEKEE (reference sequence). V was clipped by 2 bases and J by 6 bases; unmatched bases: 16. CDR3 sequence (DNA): TGTGCCAGCAGCTTAGAGGGCCGCGGGACTAGCAGGGGTGATACGCAGTATTTT. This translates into CASSLEGRGTSRGDTQYF. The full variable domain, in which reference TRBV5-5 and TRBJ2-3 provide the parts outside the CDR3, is DAGVTQSPTHLIKTRGQQVTLRCSPISGHKSVSWYQQVLGQGPQFIFQYYEKEERGRGNFPDRFSARQFPNYSSELNVNALLLGDSALYLCASSLEGRGTSRGDTQYFGPGTRLTVL.

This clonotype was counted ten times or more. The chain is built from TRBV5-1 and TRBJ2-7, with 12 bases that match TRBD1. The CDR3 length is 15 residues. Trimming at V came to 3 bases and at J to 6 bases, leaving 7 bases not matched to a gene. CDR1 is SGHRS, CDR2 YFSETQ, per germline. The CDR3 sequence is CASSSTGQGASEQYF. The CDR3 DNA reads TGCGCCAGCAGCTCGACGGGACAGGGGGCGAGCGAGCAGTACTTC.

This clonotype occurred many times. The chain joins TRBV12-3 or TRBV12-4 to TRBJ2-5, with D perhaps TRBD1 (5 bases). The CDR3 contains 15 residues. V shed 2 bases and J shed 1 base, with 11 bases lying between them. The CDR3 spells CASSLMFQGQETQYF. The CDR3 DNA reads TGTGCCAGCAGTTTAATGTTCCAGGGCCAAGAGACCCAGTACTTC.

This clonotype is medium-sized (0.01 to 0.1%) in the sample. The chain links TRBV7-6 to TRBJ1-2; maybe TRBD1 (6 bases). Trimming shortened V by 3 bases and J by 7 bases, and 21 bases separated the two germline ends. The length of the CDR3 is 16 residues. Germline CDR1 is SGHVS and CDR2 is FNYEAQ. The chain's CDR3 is CASSLPGAGASVGYTF. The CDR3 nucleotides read TGTGCCAGCAGCTTGCCGGGGGCCGGGGCAAGCGTTGGCTACACCTTC.

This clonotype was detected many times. For the CDR3, the DNA is TGTGCCAGTAGTATCACCAATCAGCCCCAGCATTTT. Protein sequence: CASSITNQPQHF. This rearrangement joins TRBV19 to TRBJ1-5; no reliable D call. CDR3 length: 12 residues. Looked up from germline, CDR1 is LNHDA and CDR2 is SQIVND (reference sequence). V was trimmed by 3 bases and J by 3 bases, leaving 3 bases between them.

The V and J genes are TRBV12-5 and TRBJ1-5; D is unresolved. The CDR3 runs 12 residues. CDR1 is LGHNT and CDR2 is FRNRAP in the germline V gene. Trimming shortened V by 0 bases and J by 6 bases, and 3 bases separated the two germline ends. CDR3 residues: CASGLVAQPQHF. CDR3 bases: TGTGCTAGTGGTTTGGTTGCTCAGCCCCAGCATTTT.

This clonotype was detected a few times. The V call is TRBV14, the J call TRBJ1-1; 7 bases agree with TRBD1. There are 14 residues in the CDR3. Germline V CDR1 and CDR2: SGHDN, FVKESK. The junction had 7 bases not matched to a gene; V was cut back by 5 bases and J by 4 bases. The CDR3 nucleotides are TGTGCCAGCAGCTTTCGGCCAGGGGGCACTGAAGCTTTCTTT. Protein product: CASSFRPGGTEAFF.

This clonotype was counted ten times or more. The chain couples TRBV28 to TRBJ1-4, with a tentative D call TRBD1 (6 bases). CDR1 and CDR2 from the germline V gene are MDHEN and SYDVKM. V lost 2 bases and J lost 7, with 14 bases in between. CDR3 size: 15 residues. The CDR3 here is CASSLQGTISEKLFF. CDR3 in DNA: TGTGCCAGCAGTTTACAGGGGACTATAAGTGAAAAACTGTTTTTT.